The sequence of this TCR beta chain was determined in a study of blood T cells in healthy people across ages. Study results and caveats: Diversity was higher, and naive CD4+ cells more numerous, in long-lived donors than in aged donors.

CDR3 size: 13 residues. Trimming cost V 3 bases and J 7 bases, with 14 bases left between them. CDR1 is DFQATT and CDR2 is SNEGSKA in the germline V gene (reference sequence). It was with a sample-barcoded 5' primer and a J-beta primer mix that a second PCR of roughly 7 to 12 cycles was run. Tags on each cDNA molecule came from a template-switch adaptor with 12 random nucleotides. TCRdb called the 5' RACE reads again in MiXCR, with one record for every CDR3 protein. The sample holds about 1 million distinct CDR3 sequences, 35% to 55% seen once. This clonotype was seen a handful of times. As yet, its antigen is unknown.

The receptor comes from a woman in her sixties or seventies in good health. J is TRBJ2-3 and V is TRBV20-1, with a tentative D call TRBD2 (5 bases). The sample consisted of blood. CDR3 sequence: CSASPAVWNTQYF. DNA of the CDR3: TGCAGTGCTAGCCCAGCGGTATGGAATACGCAGTATTTT.